This T cell receptor beta chain is drawn from a study of cytomegalovirus exposure and HLA in healthy donors. Germline V gene sequence: CDR1 MDHEN, CDR2 SYDVKM. This CDR3 has 17 residues. Trimming removed 5 bases from V and 5 bases from J, with 24 bases in between. The study ran its PCR with 60 Vbeta and 13 Jbeta primers. The method was immunoSEQ multiplex PCR; TCRdb's version includes in-frame clones alone and lacks a portion of them. Of 160,000 or so clones listed, roughly 85% are singletons. The rearrangement uses TRBV28 and TRBJ1-2; perhaps TRBD1 as D (6 bases). Material: PBMCs. This clonotype originated in a young man in good health and CMV-seronegative. DNA of the CDR3: TGTGCCAGCAGTCTGAATTGGGGGAGGGGGGGTGGTTATGGCTACACCTTC. It encodes CASSLNWGRGGGYGYTF.